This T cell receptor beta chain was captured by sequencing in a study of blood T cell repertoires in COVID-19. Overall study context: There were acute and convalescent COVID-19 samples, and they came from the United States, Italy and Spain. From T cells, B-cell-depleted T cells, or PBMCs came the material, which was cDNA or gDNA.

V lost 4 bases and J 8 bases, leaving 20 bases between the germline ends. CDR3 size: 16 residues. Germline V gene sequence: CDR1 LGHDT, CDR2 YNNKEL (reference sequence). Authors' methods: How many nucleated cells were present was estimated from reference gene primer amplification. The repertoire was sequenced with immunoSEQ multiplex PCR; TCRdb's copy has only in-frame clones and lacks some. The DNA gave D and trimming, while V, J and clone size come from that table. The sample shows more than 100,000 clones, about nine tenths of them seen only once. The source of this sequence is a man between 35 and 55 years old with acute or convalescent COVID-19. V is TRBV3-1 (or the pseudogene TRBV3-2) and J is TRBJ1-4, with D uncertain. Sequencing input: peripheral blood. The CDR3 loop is CASSPMASFLIEKLFF. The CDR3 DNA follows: TGTGCCAGCAGCCCCATGGCCTCATTCTTGATAGAAAAACTGTTTTTT.